The rows below give T cell receptor beta chains drawn from one sample of a study of memory CD4+ T cells and cytomegalovirus serostatus. The repertoire was sequenced with immunoSEQ multiplex PCR; TCRdb's copy has only in-frame clones and lacks some. This table holds around 53,000 clones, roughly four fifths found once. The sample was memory CD4+ T cells from blood. These receptors all come from an adult in good health and CMV-seronegative. The CDR3 runs from the conserved cysteine through the conserved F or W. A D gene is named only where the DNA matches it firmly. Rows may omit the clone size; those that give it use once, few, many or a size class.

TRBD2,.,TRBV6-6,TRBJ2-1,TGTGCCAGCAGTTCTAGACCCCGGCGGGAGGCTGAGCAGTTCTTC,CASSSRPRREAEQFF
.,.,TRBV5-1,TRBJ1-1,TGCGCCAGCAGCTTGGGACAGATGAACACTGAAGCTTTCTTT,CASSLGQMNTEAFF
.,.,TRBV5-6,TRBJ2-5,TGTGCCAGCAGCTTGGTGCAGTTTGGCTTTGGGACCCAGTACTTC,CASSLVQFGFGTQYF
.,.,TRBV11-2,TRBJ2-7,TGTGCCAGCAGCTTAGATCTTACTATCGACGAGCAGTACTTC,CASSLDLTIDEQYF
TRBD2,.,TRBV30,TRBJ2-1,TGTGCCTGGACTCAAAGCGGGAGCTCCTACAATGAGCAGTTCTTC,CAWTQSGSSYNEQFF
.,.,TRBV5-1,TRBJ2-5,TGCGCCAGCAGCTTGGGGACACATGTACAAGAGACCCAGTACTTC,CASSLGTHVQETQYF
TRBD2,.,TRBV6-6,TRBJ2-7,TGTGCCAGCAGTTACACCTCGGGACTAGCGGGGTACGAGCAGTACTTC,CASSYTSGLAGYEQYF
.,.,TRBV27,TRBJ1-1,TGTGCCAGCAGTCCGCGGGAGGGCGGCACTGAAGCTTTCTTT,CASSPREGGTEAFF
.,.,TRBV5-6,TRBJ2-1,TGTGCCAGCAGCTTGGACAGGGCAGAGTACAATGAGCAGTTCTTC,CASSLDRAEYNEQFF
.,few,TRBV28,TRBJ1-5,TGTGCCAGCAGTTTCCCAACTGATCAGCCCCAGCATTTT,CASSFPTDQPQHF
.,.,TRBV7-9,TRBJ2-7,TGTGCCAGCAGCACACGTGGGACCTACGAGCAGTACTTC,CASSTRGTYEQYF
.,.,TRBV6-1,TRBJ2-1,TGTGCCAGCCCTGGGGGCTTTAGCTCCTACAATGAGCAGTTCTTC,CASPGGFSSYNEQFF
.,.,TRBV4-1,TRBJ1-5,TGCGCCAGCAGCCAAGACGGACCAGGGGATCAGCCCCAGCATTTT,CASSQDGPGDQPQHF
TRBD2,few,TRBV5-1,TRBJ2-5,TGCGCCAGCCAGGAGCGGGAGGGCCCGGAGACCCAGTACTTC,CASQEREGPETQYF
.,few,TRBV2,TRBJ2-2,TGTGCCAGCAGCCAGGGGCCAGGCGGGGAGCTGTTTTTT,CASSQGPGGELFF
.,.,TRBV18,TRBJ1-1,TGTGCCAGCTCACGCGGGCCGCCTTTGAACACTGAAGCTTTCTTT,CASSRGPPLNTEAFF
.,.,TRBV30,TRBJ1-5,TGTGCCTGGAGTCAGGCAGGCAGAGTCGATCAGCCCCAGCATTTT,CAWSQAGRVDQPQHF
.,.,TRBV7-6,TRBJ1-2,TGTGCCAGCAGCCCGTCTCCGGCCCCACGAGGCTACACCTTC,CASSPSPAPRGYTF
TRBD1,.,TRBV12-5,TRBJ2-1,TGTGCTAGTGGTCCCCCGGGACAGGGGGGCAATGAGCAGTTCTTC,CASGPPGQGGNEQFF
.,.,TRBV14,TRBJ1-1,TGTGCCAGCAGCCAAGAGCGAGGACAGAGTGAAGCTTTCTTT,CASSQERGQSEAFF
.,once,TRBV28,TRBJ1-2,TGTGCCAGCGGGACGGACTATGGCTACACCTTC,CASGTDYGYTF
.,once,TRBV4-1,TRBJ1-5,TGCGCCAGCAGCCAAGATTGGCAGGGCCGCCCCCAGCATTTT,CASSQDWQGRPQHF
.,.,TRBV7-2,TRBJ1-3,TGTGCCAGCAGCTTAGAAGGGCTCTCTGGAAACACCATATATTTT,CASSLEGLSGNTIYF
TRBD1,few,TRBV7-2,TRBJ2-7,TGTGCCAGCAGCTGGGGACAGGGGACCGCCTTCATTTACGAGCAGTACTTC,CASSWGQGTAFIYEQYF
TRBD1,once,TRBV18,TRBJ1-4,TGTGCCAGCGGGGACAGCCTTAATGAAAAACTGTTTTTT,CASGDSLNEKLFF